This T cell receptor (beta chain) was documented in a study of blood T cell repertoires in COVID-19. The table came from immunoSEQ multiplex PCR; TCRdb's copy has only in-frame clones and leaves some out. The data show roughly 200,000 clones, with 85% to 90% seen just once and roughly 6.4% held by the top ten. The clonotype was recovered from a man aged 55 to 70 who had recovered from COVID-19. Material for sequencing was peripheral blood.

CDR3 in amino acids: CAAQGGLIYEQYF. The CDR3, as DNA: TGTGCCGCACAGGGGGGATTGATCTACGAGCAGTACTTC. The chain has TRBV28 and TRBJ2-7, with 8 bases lining up with TRBD1. The junction had 9 bases not matched to a gene; V was cut back by 11 bases and J by 3 bases. Germline V gene data show CDR1 as MDHEN and CDR2 as SYDVKM. The CDR3 covers 13 residues.